This entry lists 2 T cell receptor beta chains sequenced from one sample in a study of blood T cells in healthy people across ages. It was with a sample-barcoded 5' primer and a J-beta primer mix that a second PCR of about 6 to 12 cycles was run. In TCRdb, the 5' RACE reads were re-called with MiXCR into one record per CDR3 protein. Of roughly 800,000 distinct CDR3 sequences listed, 25% are singletons. These data also featured in a second study, about T cells of mothers and their children.

Material: blood. Receptor source: a boy younger than 18 in good health.

In nucleotides, the CDR3 is TGTGCCAGCAGTGAAGTAGGGGTGTGGGCTTTCTTT. It yields the protein CASSEVGVWAFF. The rearrangement uses TRBV2 and TRBJ1-1, with TRBD1 as a possible D gene (5 bases). Germline V gene data show CDR1 as SNHLY and CDR2 as FYNNEI. Trimming shortened V by 1 base and J by 11 bases, and 11 bases separated the two germline ends. The CDR3 runs to 12 residues.

The chain is built from TRBV20-1 and TRBJ2-4, with 8 bases lining up with TRBD1. Trimming removed 6 bases from V and 6 bases from J; junction bases left unmatched: 10. This CDR3 comprises 14 residues. Germline-derived CDR1 and CDR2 are DFQATT and SNEGSKA (reference sequence). CDR3 region: CSATPTGALNIQYF. DNA for the CDR3: TGCAGTGCAACGCCGACAGGGGCCCTAAACATTCAGTACTTC.